The 21 T cell receptor beta chains given below trace back to one sample, sequenced in a study of blood T cell repertoires in COVID-19. Some clones are missing from TCRdb's copy, which holds only in-frame ones; the method was immunoSEQ multiplex PCR. The repertoire includes more than 45,000 clones, 85% to 90% of them detected once, and 5.5% to 6% sits in the top ten. The sample taken for sequencing was peripheral blood. All receptors come from an older woman with acute or convalescent COVID-19.

The chain links TRBV13 to TRBJ1-2; 9 bases are a match to TRBD1. Germline loops: CDR1 PRHDT, CDR2 FYEKMQ (reference sequence). This CDR3 is 19 amino acids long. Trimming took 4 bases from V and 2 from J; bases not matched to a gene: 17. The CDR3 here is CASSSNDTPGQGRNYGYTF. Written as DNA, the CDR3 is TGTGCCAGCAGCTCGAACGACACTCCAGGACAGGGGAGGAACTATGGCTACACCTTC.

The chain employs TRBV11-2 and TRBJ1-2; D gene ambiguous. Germline V CDR1 and CDR2: SGHAT, FQNNGV. CDR3 length equals 16 residues. Trimming stripped 5 bases from V and 0 bases from J, with 16 bases between. The CDR3 region is CASSRPFGKPNYGYTF. CDR3 coding DNA: TGTGCCAGCAGCCGCCCTTTCGGGAAACCTAACTATGGCTACACCTTC.

This clone was observed once. The chain has TRBV9 and TRBJ1-4; TRBD1 matches 7 bases. The V gene's germline CDR1 is SGDLS and CDR2 YYNGEE. The CDR3 has 14 residues. Unmatched junction bases numbered 5, after V lost 4 bases and J lost 5 bases. CDR3 nucleotide sequence: TGTGCCAGCAGCCCGGGACAGAAAAATGAAAAACTGTTTTTT. As protein: CASSPGQKNEKLFF.

This chain links TRBV5-6 with TRBJ1-3; 7 bases map to TRBD1. The V and J ends lost 4 bases and 2 bases, in that order; junction bases with no gene match: 6. The length of the CDR3 is 15 residues. Germline V gene lookup returns CDR1 SGHDT and CDR2 YYEEEE. The CDR3 nucleotides are TGTGCCAGCAGCGCATTTCAGGGGGCTGGAAACACCATATATTTT. It translates to CASSAFQGAGNTIYF.

The chain combines TRBV15 with TRBJ2-7, with D uncertain. The CDR3 sequence is 15 residues long. V lost 0 bases and J lost 1, with 10 bases in between. Per germline, CDR1 LNHNV and CDR2 YYDKDF (reference sequence). The chain's CDR3 is CATSRDQAPSYEQYF. In DNA form, the CDR3 reads TGTGCCACCAGCAGAGATCAGGCGCCGTCCTACGAGCAGTACTTC. Full variable domain (rest looked up from reference TRBV15 and TRBJ2-7): DAMVIQNPRYQVTQFGKPVTLSCSQTLNHNVMYWYQQKSSQAPKLLFHYYDKDFNNEADTPDNFQSRRPNTSFCFLDIRSPGLGDTAMYLCATSRDQAPSYEQYFGPGTRLTVT.

J is TRBJ1-2 and V is TRBV3-1 (or the pseudogene TRBV3-2); 7 nucleotides line up with TRBD1. The V gene's germline CDR1 is LGHDT and CDR2 YNNKEL (reference sequence). The CDR3 spans 15 residues. Trimming cost V 1 base and J 4 bases; bases outside gene matches: 6. CDR3 sequence: CASSQVLQGFYGYTF. The CDR3 DNA reads TGTGCCAGCAGCCAAGTCCTACAGGGGTTCTATGGCTACACCTTC.

V is TRBV6-2 or TRBV6-3 and J is TRBJ2-3; D is ambiguous. This CDR3 comprises 12 residues. Trimming removed 5 bases from V and 2 bases from J, with 5 bases in between. Looked up from germline, CDR1 is MNHEY and CDR2 is SVGEGT. DNA for the CDR3: TGTGCCAGCAGTACAAACACAGATACGCAGTATTTT. The encoded protein is CASSTNTDTQYF.

The chain couples TRBV11-3 to TRBJ2-1; the D gene is possibly TRBD2 (7 bases). Trimming left V 5 bases short and J 9 bases short, with 20 bases between. Germline CDR1 reads SGHNT; CDR2 reads YENEEA. The CDR3 covers 15 residues. In DNA form, the CDR3 reads TGTGCCAGCAGCCCGAGTAACGGGGGGCATGGTGAGCAGTTCTTC. This translates into CASSPSNGGHGEQFF.

The chain links TRBV11-2 to TRBJ2-2, with 9 bases lining up with TRBD2. The CDR3 has 17 residues. Trimming removed 1 base from V and 5 bases from J; junction bases left unmatched: 8. Germline CDR1 and CDR2: SGHAT and FQNNGV. Here the CDR3 DNA reads TGTGCCAGCAGCTTAGCCCCGCGGAGCGGGAGGACCGGGGAGCTGTTTTTT. Translating it yields CASSLAPRSGRTGELFF.

This clone was recorded only once. This rearrangement joins TRBV11-3 to TRBJ2-5; 8 nucleotides agree with TRBD2. The V and J ends lost 5 bases and 4 bases, in that order; junction bases with no gene match: 9. The CDR3 consists of 15 residues. CDR1 and CDR2 from the germline V gene are SGHNT and YENEEA. CDR3 in DNA: TGTGCCAGCAGCCGGACTAGCCTCTCGGGAGAGACCCAGTACTTC. Protein sequence: CASSRTSLSGETQYF.

The V call is TRBV19, the J call TRBJ2-3; D uncertain. This CDR3 is built from 11 residues. V lost 11 bases to trimming and J lost 5 bases, with 11 bases between them. Germline V gene lookup returns CDR1 LNHDA and CDR2 SQIVND (reference sequence). In nucleotides, the CDR3 is TGTGCCTCACGGTGGTTAGATACGCAGTATTTT. It encodes CASRWLDTQYF.

The genes are TRBV19 and TRBJ1-2, with TRBD1 identical over 9 bases. The CDR3 extends over 16 amino acids. The V and J ends lost 4 bases and 5 bases, in that order; junction bases with no gene match: 11. CDR1 is LNHDA and CDR2 is SQIVND in the germline V gene (reference sequence). The CDR3 nucleotides read TGTGCCAGTAGTAACCAAGGACAGGGGTCCCCTTATGGCTACACCTTC. Translation: CASSNQGQGSPYGYTF.

The V call is TRBV2, the J call TRBJ2-3, with TRBD2 matching 13 bases. Per the germline V gene, CDR1 is SNHLY and CDR2 is FYNNEI. The CDR3 covers 16 residues. V shed 7 bases, J shed 4 bases, and the junction held 8 bases outside the gene matches. This CDR3 reads CASTGLGLAGADTQYF. The CDR3, as DNA: TGTGCCAGCACAGGGCTAGGACTAGCGGGAGCAGATACGCAGTATTTT.

The chain employs TRBV2 and TRBJ1-1, with a tentative D call TRBD1 (6 bases). Germline CDR1 and CDR2: SNHLY and FYNNEI. CDR3 length: 13 residues. V was clipped by 8 bases and J by 1 base, with 11 bases between them. DNA of the CDR3: TGTGCCAGCTTCATCAGGGGGAACACTGAAGCTTTCTTT. Translated, it gives CASFIRGNTEAFF.

This chain uses TRBV3-1 (or the pseudogene TRBV3-2) with TRBJ1-2, with D possibly being TRBD1 (6 bases). Deletions cut 0 bases from V and 7 bases from J, with 21 bases between. The CDR3 contains 17 residues. Germline loops: CDR1 LGHDT, CDR2 YNNKEL (reference sequence). The CDR3 sequence is CASSQDVGAGVRGGYTF. In DNA, the CDR3 is TGTGCCAGCAGCCAAGATGTTGGGGCAGGGGTAAGAGGTGGCTACACCTTC.

This chain links TRBV7-2 with TRBJ2-1, with D maybe TRBD2 (5 bases). V lost 0 bases to trimming and J lost 4 bases, with 10 bases between them. The germline CDR1 and CDR2 sequences are SGHTA and FQGNSA. This CDR3 region has 15 residues. In DNA form, the CDR3 reads TGTGCCAGCAGCTTAGCAGGGCTAGCATACAATGAGCAGTTCTTC. Its protein product is CASSLAGLAYNEQFF.

The chain has TRBV3-1 (or the pseudogene TRBV3-2) and TRBJ2-5; 9 bases fit TRBD1. V gave up 4 bases and J gave up 3 bases; unmatched junction bases: 3. Germline CDR1 LGHDT, CDR2 YNNKEL (reference sequence). The CDR3 loop spans 14 amino acids. CDR3 sequence: CASSPRDREETQYF. CDR3 in DNA: TGTGCCAGCAGCCCACGGGACAGGGAAGAGACCCAGTACTTC.

The J gene is TRBJ1-6, the V gene TRBV27, with 7 bases matching TRBD1. Germline CDR1 and CDR2: MNHEY and SMNVEV (reference sequence). After removal of 4 bases from V and 0 bases from J, the junction contained 6 bases not matched to a gene. The CDR3 covers 17 residues. CDR3 in DNA: TGTGCCAGCAGTTCGACAGGGCTCAGCTCCTATAATTCACCCCTCCACTTT. This sequence encodes CASSSTGLSSYNSPLHF.

The chain employs TRBV21-1 and TRBJ2-3; no DNA check was done on the table's D call, TRBD1. TRBV21-1 constitutes a pseudogene. The CDR3 is 22 amino acids. Written as DNA, the CDR3 is TGTGCCAGCAGCAAAGGTACTTCGACAGGGGACCCAATAAACTCTAGCACAGATACGCAGTATTTT. Translation: CASSKGTSTGDPINSSTDTQYF.

The V and J genes are TRBV18 and TRBJ2-2; the D gene is possibly TRBD2 (5 bases). The V end lost 3 bases, the J end lost 4 bases, and 15 bases lay between the germline ends. The CDR3 extends over 16 amino acids. Germline V gene data show CDR1 as KGHSH and CDR2 as LQKENI. CDR3 in amino acids: CASSPTFGLSTGELFF. For the CDR3, the DNA is TGTGCCAGCTCACCGACCTTCGGACTCTCCACCGGGGAGCTGTTTTTT.

This clone has just one count. This chain uses TRBV5-1 with TRBJ2-1; possible D gene TRBD1, 6 bases. V gave up 0 bases and J gave up 0 bases, with 16 bases separating them. The germline gives CDR1 SGHRS, CDR2 YFSETQ. This CDR3 contains 18 residues. DNA of the CDR3: TGCGCCAGCAGCTTGGGGGGGCAGTCCTTCAGCTCCTACAATGAGCAGTTCTTC. It encodes CASSLGGQSFSSYNEQFF. The entire variable domain, with the rest obtained from reference TRBV5-1 and TRBJ2-1, is as follows: KAGVTQTPRYLIKTRGQQVTLSCSPISGHRSVSWYQQTPGQGLQFLFEYFSETQRNKGNFPGRFSGRQFSNSRSEMNVSTLELGDSALYLCASSLGGQSFSSYNEQFFGPGTRLTVL.